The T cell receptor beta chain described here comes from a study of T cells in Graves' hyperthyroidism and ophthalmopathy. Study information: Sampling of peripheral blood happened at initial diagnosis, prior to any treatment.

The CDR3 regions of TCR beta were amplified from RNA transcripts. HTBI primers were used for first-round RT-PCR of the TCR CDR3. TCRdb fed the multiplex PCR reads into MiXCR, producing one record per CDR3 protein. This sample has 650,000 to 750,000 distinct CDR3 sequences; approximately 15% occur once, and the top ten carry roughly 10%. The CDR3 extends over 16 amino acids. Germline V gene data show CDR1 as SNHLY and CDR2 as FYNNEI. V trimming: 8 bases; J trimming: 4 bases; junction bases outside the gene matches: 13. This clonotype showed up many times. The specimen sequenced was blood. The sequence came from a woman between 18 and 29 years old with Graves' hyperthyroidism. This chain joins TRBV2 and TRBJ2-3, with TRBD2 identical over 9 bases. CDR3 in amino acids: CASLDGWGGRADTQYF. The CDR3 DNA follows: TGTGCCAGCCTTGACGGCTGGGGCGGGAGGGCAGATACGCAGTATTTT.